The 18 T cell receptor beta chains given below trace back to one sample, sequenced in a study of blood T cells in healthy people across ages. Through a sample-barcoded 5' primer and a J-beta primer mix, a second PCR was run for roughly 7 to 11 cycles. MiXCR was run by TCRdb on the 5' RACE reads, yielding one entry per CDR3 protein. This table has fewer than 2,000,000 distinct CDR3 sequences, roughly 30% appearing once. The sample was blood. Every receptor here comes from a woman aged 25-40 years in good health.

The chain uses TRBV20-1 and TRBJ1-6, with 10 positions matching TRBD1. The CDR3 loop spans 15 amino acids. Germline CDR1 DFQATT, CDR2 SNEGSKA (reference sequence). V shed 3 bases, J shed 9 bases, and the junction held 8 bases outside the gene matches. CDR3 DNA: TGCAGTGCTAGGACAGGGGGCGCCACGAGTTCACCCCTCCACTTT. This translates into CSARTGGATSSPLHF.

CDR3: CASSFPGVGTYEQYF. In nucleotides, the CDR3 is TGTGCCAGCAGTTTTCCGGGGGTGGGGACCTACGAGCAGTACTTC. The chain carries TRBV28 and TRBJ2-7, with D possibly being TRBD2 (6 bases). The CDR3 contains 15 residues. Germline V gene lookup returns CDR1 MDHEN and CDR2 SYDVKM. The V end was cut by 3 bases, the J end by 2 bases, with 14 bases between.

In its sample, this clonotype was seen a few times. The chain recombines TRBV4-2 with TRBJ2-3; D call uncertain. The V and J ends lost 4 bases and 6 bases respectively, with 11 bases between them. Looked up from germline, CDR1 is LGHNA and CDR2 is YNFKEQ. The CDR3 contains 13 residues. CDR3 in amino acids: CASSRLLGDTQYF. CDR3 sequence (DNA): TGTGCCAGCAGCCGCCTCCTCGGTGATACGCAGTATTTT.

As for this clonotype: The CDR3 does not close with the conserved phenylalanine or tryptophan, likely indicating a read error. The chain links TRBV29-1 to TRBJ1-4, with D uncertain. V gave up 4 bases and J gave up 3 bases, with 6 bases separating them. CDR1 is SQVTM and CDR2 is ANQGSEA in the germline V gene. CDR3 length equals 12 residues. CDR3 in amino acids: CSVAWANEKLFC. CDR3 coding DNA: TGCAGCGTTGCTTGGGCTAATGAAAAACTGTTTTGT.

This clonotype was seen a few times. J is TRBJ1-1 and V is TRBV2; D possibly corresponds to TRBD1 (6 bases). The V gene lost 6 bases and the J gene lost 0 bases, with 11 bases spanning the gap. Germline CDR1 is SNHLY and CDR2 is FYNNEI. CDR3 length equals 14 residues. For the CDR3, the DNA is TGTGCCAGCAGGCAGGGGTGGATGAACACTGAAGCTTTCTTT. This encodes CASRQGWMNTEAFF.

This clonotype has ten or more counts. V usage is TRBV10-3 and J usage is TRBJ2-3, with unresolved D. The V and J ends lost 7 bases and 9 bases respectively, with 11 bases between them. CDR1 and CDR2 (germline): ENHRY, SYGVKD. This CDR3 contains 11 residues. As DNA, the CDR3 is TGTGCCATCAACGAAGGTCGCACGCAGTATTTT. This encodes CAINEGRTQYF.

This chain joins TRBV29-1 and TRBJ2-1; D uncertain. The V gene lost 7 bases and the J gene lost 2 bases, with 15 bases spanning the gap. Germline V gene lookup returns CDR1 SQVTM and CDR2 ANQGSEA. The CDR3 length is 14 residues. CDR3 DNA: TGCAGCGCCCCCTTGGGAACAGCCTACAATGAGCAGTTCTTC. Its translation is CSAPLGTAYNEQFF.

V is TRBV20-1 and J is TRBJ2-7; TRBD2 is a possible D gene (6 bases). The CDR3 has 14 amino acids. Germline CDR1 DFQATT, CDR2 SNEGSKA (reference sequence). V was trimmed by 0 bases and J by 2 bases, leaving 11 bases between them. CDR3 bases: TGCAGTGCTAGAGATATCGGGGGAGCCTACGAGCAGTACTTC. Amino acids: CSARDIGGAYEQYF.

V usage is TRBV13 and J usage is TRBJ2-5; the D is unclear. CDR1 PRHDT and CDR2 FYEKMQ come from the germline V gene (reference sequence). V shed 1 base and J shed 11 bases, with 20 bases lying between them. CDR3 length: 15 residues. Here the CDR3 DNA reads TGTGCCAGCAGCTTAGATGGCCAGCTCCCCGGTGTGCAGTACTTC. Its translation is CASSLDGQLPGVQYF.

On this clonotype itself: One base away lies a much larger clone, so this may be a sequencing read error. The chain uses TRBV29-1 and TRBJ2-5; D gene unclear. The CDR3 is 12 residues long. Germline values: CDR1 SQVTM, CDR2 ANQGSEA. The CDR3: CSVSLTQEIQYF. CDR3 bases: TGCAGCGTTTCCTTGACACAAGAGATCCAGTACTTC.

V gene TRBV5-1 combines with J gene TRBJ2-7, with D unclear. The CDR3 spans 11 residues. The germline CDR1 and CDR2 sequences are SGHRS and YFSETQ. Trimming took 4 bases from V and 7 from J, leaving 9 bases between them. The CDR3 loop is CASSNSNEQYF. The CDR3 DNA follows: TGCGCCAGCAGCAACAGCAATGAGCAGTACTTC.

This clonotype occurred a few times. V usage is TRBV29-1 and J usage is TRBJ1-2; no reliable D call. Trimming took off 5 bases at V and 6 bases at J, with 10 bases between the two ends. Per the germline V gene, CDR1 is SQVTM and CDR2 is ANQGSEA. There are 11 residues in the CDR3. Here the CDR3 DNA reads TGCAGCGTTCCTCCTGGGGATGGCTACACCTTC. Translation: CSVPPGDGYTF.

The chain employs TRBV5-6 and TRBJ2-5; the match to TRBD1 covers 9 bases. Germline V gene sequence: CDR1 SGHDT, CDR2 YYEEEE. There are 14 residues in the CDR3. V shed 2 bases and J 5 bases; nucleotides not matched to a gene: 4. The CDR3 region has the DNA TGTGCCAGCAGCTTCGACAGGGGGTTGGAGACCCAGTACTTC. As protein: CASSFDRGLETQYF.

Note on this clonotype: The junction shows a germline mismatch at one end, possibly a read error. The chain combines TRBV9 with TRBJ2-3, with 12 bases matching TRBD2. The germline V gene encodes CDR1 SGDLS and CDR2 YYNGEE. The CDR3 length is 16 residues. The CDR3 protein is CASSPGLAGNTDTRYF. The CDR3 coding sequence is TGTGCCAGCAGCCCTGGACTAGCGGGAAACACAGATACGCGGTATTTT.

CDR3 in DNA: TGTGCCAGCAGTGAATATAAGGACACTGAAGCTTTCTTT. Its translation is CASSEYKDTEAFF. This sequence joins TRBV25-1 and TRBJ1-1; D gene ambiguous. Per the germline V gene, CDR1 is MGHDK and CDR2 is SYGVNS. The CDR3 is made up of 13 amino acids. The ends were cut back, 0 bases at V and 3 bases at J, with 5 bases in the middle.

The chain employs TRBV5-1 and TRBJ2-2, with D perhaps assigned TRBD1 or TRBD2 (5 bases each). Germline lookup yields CDR1 SGHRS and CDR2 YFSETQ. The length of the CDR3 is 14 residues. Trimming cost V 0 bases and J 3 bases, with 6 bases left between them. The CDR3 region is CASSLGDHTGELFF. CDR3 nucleotide sequence: TGCGCCAGCAGCTTGGGGGACCACACCGGGGAGCTGTTTTTT.

The sample holds a few counts of this clonotype. The rearrangement joins TRBV27 to TRBJ2-7, with TRBD2 as a possible D gene (5 bases). In germline, CDR1 is MNHEY, CDR2 SMNVEV (reference sequence). The CDR3 is made up of 15 amino acids. The V end lost 5 bases, the J end lost 3 bases, and 17 bases lay between the germline ends. In nucleotides, the CDR3 is TGTGCCAGCAGTGGGCAAGAGAGGGAGATCTACGAGCAGTACTTC. This codes for CASSGQEREIYEQYF.

The rearrangement links TRBV18 to TRBJ2-7; TRBD1 aligns across 7 bases. V gave up 6 bases and J gave up 2 bases; unmatched junction bases: 10. The germline CDR1 and CDR2 sequences are KGHSH and LQKENI. The CDR3 contains 15 residues. The CDR3 DNA follows: TGTGCCAGCTCCCCAAAGGGGGCAGGCCCCTACGAGCAGTACTTC. This translates into CASSPKGAGPYEQYF.